This paragraph reports one T cell receptor (beta chain). This clonotype was observed a few times. There is no known antigen for this receptor. Base-call qualities are not available, and no considerably larger clone is one nucleotide away. The data originate from a study of glioma-infiltrating T cells (TCRdb year 2016). At the level of the whole study: The low-grade gliomas were WHO grade II oligodendrogliomas or astrocytomas, while the glioblastomas were WHO grade IV tumors sampled at initial diagnosis rather than at recurrent diagnosis. Before surgery, glioma patients were given dexamethasone for six or fewer days. Sequencing coverage of about 4.5- to 10-fold of around 1 million peripheral T cells was targeted for blood libraries. Sequencing of TCR alpha- and beta-chain repertoires was performed on glioma tissue, on non-neoplastic brain tissue, and on matched peripheral blood mononuclear cells. To measure divergence between tissue and blood T-cell populations, each tissue-infiltrating repertoire was compared with the peripheral blood repertoire of the same patient. The paired cohort was made up of three low-grade glioma patients, several primary glioblastoma patients and three non-glioma patients who contributed non-neoplastic brain tissue.

Findings and caveats that apply to the study as a whole: The group comparisons were based on small numbers of patients: three non-neoplastic, three low-grade glioma and several glioblastoma patients. Patients with low tissue-blood divergence were marked by a signature set of shared blood CDR3 motifs, and this signature set was depleted in highly divergent patients. VJ-independent divergence between tissue and blood was lower than expected in non-neoplastic patients but higher than expected in all gliomas, particularly low-grade gliomas. Only a very small number of CDR3 sequences turned up in both tissue and blood, a result put down to high CDR3 diversity combined with limited sampling.

CDR1 MGHRA and CDR2 YSYEKL are derived from the germline V gene. Clipping removes 3 bases from V and 4 bases from J, with 4 as the unmatched junction base count. From cysteine to phenylalanine, the CDR3 is 16 amino acids long. Only the CDR3 part of the read is kept: 48 bases, read in frame from the first base. The iRepertoire nested amplicon-rescue multiplex PCR (arm-PCR) platform was used to amplify TCR alpha and beta CDR3 regions from RNA. The input for one-step reverse transcription and amplification was about 95-400 ng of tissue mRNA or PBMC total RNA. Following bead purification, Illumina adapters were added by a secondary multiplex PCR, and libraries between 200 and 400 bp were gel-purified. Libraries carried internal 6-nucleotide barcodes used for demultiplexing. Sequencing of libraries was performed on an Illumina MiSeq with 2x220 or 2x250 nucleotide paired-end reads. The paper's data handling went like this. Paired reads were merged using FLASH 1.2.11 and aligned with BWA-MEM to the GRCh37 human genome, and TRA and TRB reads were then extracted. An IMGT-derived reference of cassette sequences and CDR3 motifs, with pseudogenes included, was used for V and J assignment. Reads were translated in three frames, and productive CDR3s were defined by a C…FGXG motif without stop codons. A clonotype was defined as a unique combination of a V-J cassette pair and a CDR3 amino acid sequence. Reads were filtered by Hamming distance, thresholded by each sample's sequence error rate in mapped regions. TCRdb reprocessing: public reads trimmed at Q25 with fastp, clones called with MiXCR, in-frame beta chains kept. Records with the same CDR3 protein are collapsed into one entry carrying the most frequent genes and DNA. The V and J calls come from TCRdb's annotation, not from the publication. Within this sample are a few hundred thousand distinct CDR3 sequences, with more than 35% of them counted one time only. The ten largest clones represent 12% of the sample.

Immediately after resection, surgical brain or tumor specimens were cryofrozen in liquid nitrogen, and peripheral blood cells were collected at the same time. This chain is built from TRBV4-1 and TRBJ2-1, and 12 junctional nucleotides match TRBD2. Source material: glioma tissue, nonneoplastic brain tissue, or PBMCs (not recorded which). This receptor was taken from a human donor with low-grade glioma or glioblastoma, undergoing nonglioma brain surgery, or in good health (not recorded which). The CDR3 in this case is CASSQAGTSGYNEQFF. The sequenced DNA is TGCGCCAGCAGCCAGGCCGGGACTAGCGGGTACAATGAGCAGTTCTTC.